These 4 T cell receptor beta chains were all obtained from the same sample, sequenced in a study of cytomegalovirus exposure and HLA in healthy donors (dated by TCRdb to about 2017). The library relied on the immunoSEQ multiplex PCR assay. For the multiplex PCR, a mixture combining 60 forward primers for TCR Vbeta segments and 13 reverse primers for TCR Jbeta segments was used. The table was pulled from immuneACCESS by TCRdb, which kept in-frame rearrangements only. Such tables lose some clones; where checked, under half of the loss comes from unresolved V genes, and the rest has no known cause. The table for this sample lists roughly 140,000 clones; 75% to 85% of them were counted only once. 4.5% to 5.5% of the sample comes from the top ten. Sequenced material: PBMCs. The receptors come from a man in his forties in good health and CMV-seronegative.

The chain has TRBV5-1 and TRBJ2-7, with TRBD1 as a possible D gene (6 bases). V was clipped by 5 bases and J by 0 bases, with 18 bases between them. Germline V CDR1 and CDR2: SGHRS, YFSETQ. This CDR3 spans 16 amino acids. CDR3 coding DNA: TGCGCCAGCAGACAATACGCGACAGGAATCTCCTACGAGCAGTACTTC. Amino acids: CASRQYATGISYEQYF.

The chain uses TRBV19 and TRBJ1-5, with 12 nucleotides matching TRBD1. CDR1 is LNHDA, CDR2 SQIVND, per germline (reference sequence). Losses at the gene ends were 4 bases for V and 6 bases for J; bases not matched to a gene: 4. The CDR3 contains 15 residues. Here the CDR3 reads CASSRGQGATQPQHF. The CDR3 nucleotides are TGTGCCAGTAGTAGGGGACAGGGGGCGACTCAGCCCCAGCATTTT.

The rearrangement links TRBV5-1 to TRBJ2-1, with TRBD2 as a possible D gene (6 bases). The CDR3 consists of 15 residues. The germline V gene encodes CDR1 SGHRS and CDR2 YFSETQ. The V and J ends lost 3 bases and 7 bases respectively, with 17 bases between them. The CDR3 DNA sequence: TGCGCCAGCAGCTCCTCGGGAGTCTTAGGGAATGAGCAGTTCTTC. Its translation is CASSSSGVLGNEQFF.

The table lists this clone with a count of one. This chain uses TRBV6-5 with TRBJ1-1; maybe TRBD1 (5 bases). The ends were cut back, 7 bases at V and 5 bases at J, with 17 bases in the middle. Germline V gives CDR1 MNHEY, CDR2 SVGAGI. CDR3 length: 14 amino acids. CDR3 DNA sequence: TGTGCCAGCACCTCCGGTGCGGGGGGTACTGAAGCTTTCTTT. It yields the protein CASTSGAGGTEAFF.